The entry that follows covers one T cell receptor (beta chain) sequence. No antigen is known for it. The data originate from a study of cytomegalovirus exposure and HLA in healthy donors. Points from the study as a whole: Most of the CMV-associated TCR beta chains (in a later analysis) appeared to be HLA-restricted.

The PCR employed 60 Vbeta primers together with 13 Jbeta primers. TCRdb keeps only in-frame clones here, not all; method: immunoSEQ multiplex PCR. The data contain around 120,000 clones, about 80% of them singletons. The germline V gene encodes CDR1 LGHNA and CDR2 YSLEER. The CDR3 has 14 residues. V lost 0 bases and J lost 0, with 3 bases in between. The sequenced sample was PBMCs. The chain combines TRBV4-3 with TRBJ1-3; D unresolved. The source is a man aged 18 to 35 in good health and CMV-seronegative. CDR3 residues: CASSQDISGNTIYF. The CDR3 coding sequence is TGCGCCAGCAGCCAAGACATCTCTGGAAACACCATATATTTT.